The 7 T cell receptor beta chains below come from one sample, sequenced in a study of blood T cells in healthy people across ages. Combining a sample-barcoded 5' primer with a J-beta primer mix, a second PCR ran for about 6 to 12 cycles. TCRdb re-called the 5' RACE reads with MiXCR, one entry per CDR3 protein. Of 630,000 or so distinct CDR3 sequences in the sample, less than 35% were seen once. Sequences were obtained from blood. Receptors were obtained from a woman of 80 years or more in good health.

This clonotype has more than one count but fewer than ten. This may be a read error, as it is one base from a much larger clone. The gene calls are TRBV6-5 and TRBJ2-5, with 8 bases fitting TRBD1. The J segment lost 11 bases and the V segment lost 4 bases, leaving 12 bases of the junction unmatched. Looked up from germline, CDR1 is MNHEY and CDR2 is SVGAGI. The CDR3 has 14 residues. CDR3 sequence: CASSSPGQVNEQYF. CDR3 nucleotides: TGTGCCAGCAGTTCCCCGGGACAGGTGAATGAGCAGTACTTC.

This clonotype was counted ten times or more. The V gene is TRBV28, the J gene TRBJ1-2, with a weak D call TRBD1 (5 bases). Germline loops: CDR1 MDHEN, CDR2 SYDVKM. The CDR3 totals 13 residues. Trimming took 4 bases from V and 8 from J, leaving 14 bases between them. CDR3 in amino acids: CASSSGLAWGYTF. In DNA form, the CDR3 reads TGTGCCAGCAGTTCGGGACTGGCCTGGGGCTACACCTTC.

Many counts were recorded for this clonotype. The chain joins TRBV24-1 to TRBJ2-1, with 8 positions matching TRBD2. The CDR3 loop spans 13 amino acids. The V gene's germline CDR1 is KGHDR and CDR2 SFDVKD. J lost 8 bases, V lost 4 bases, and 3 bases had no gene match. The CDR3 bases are TGTGCCACCAGTGACGGGGGGGTCGATGAGCAGTTCTTC. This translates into CATSDGGVDEQFF.

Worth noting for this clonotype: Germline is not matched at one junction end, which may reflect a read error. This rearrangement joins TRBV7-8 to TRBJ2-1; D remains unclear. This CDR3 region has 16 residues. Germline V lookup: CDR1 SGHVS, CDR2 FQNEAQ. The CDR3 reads CVSSLGSASSYNEQFF. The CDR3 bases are TGTGTCAGCAGCTTAGGGTCGGCCAGCTCCTACAATGAGCAGTTCTTC.

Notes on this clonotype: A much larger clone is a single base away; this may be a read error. Written as DNA, the CDR3 is TGTGCCAGCACCACAGGGAGCGCCTACGAGCAGTACTTC. It codes for CASTTGSAYEQYF. The chain combines TRBV12-3 or TRBV12-4 with TRBJ2-7; maybe TRBD1 (6 bases). The CDR3 consists of 13 residues. V lost 7 bases and J 2 bases, leaving 12 bases between the germline ends.

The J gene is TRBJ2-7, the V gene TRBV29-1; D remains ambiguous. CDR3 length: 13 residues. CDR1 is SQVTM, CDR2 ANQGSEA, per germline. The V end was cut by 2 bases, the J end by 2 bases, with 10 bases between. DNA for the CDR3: TGCAGCGTTGAATTTCCGGATACCTACGAGCAGTACTTC. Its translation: CSVEFPDTYEQYF.

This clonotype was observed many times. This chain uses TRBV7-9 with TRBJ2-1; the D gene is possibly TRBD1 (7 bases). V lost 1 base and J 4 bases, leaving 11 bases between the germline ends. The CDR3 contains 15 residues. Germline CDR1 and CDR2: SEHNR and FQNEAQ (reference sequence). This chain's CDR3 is CASSLEAGGYNEQFF. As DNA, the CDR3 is TGTGCCAGCAGCTTAGAGGCAGGGGGGTACAATGAGCAGTTCTTC.